Shown below are 20 T cell receptor beta chains from a single sample sequenced in a study of low-dose radiotherapy and immunotherapy resistance in tumors. Primers targeting TRAV and TRBV primed first-strand cDNA, covering alpha and beta chains. TCRs were put through around 20 PCR cycles of amplification with Phusion. A constant-region primer and the V-primer adapter served as the primer pair. TCRdb re-derived calls from the reads in MiXCR, one entry per CDR3 protein. The table records 60,000 or so distinct CDR3 sequences, more than 20% of them present only once. Regarding time point: before trial treatment. Sample: PBMCs, taken before treatment. All receptors come from a male donor with rectosigmoid adenocarcinoma.

The genes are TRBV6-2 or TRBV6-3 and TRBJ1-5; D call uncertain. V dropped 3 bases and J dropped 4 bases, with 7 bases sitting between them. Germline V gene data show CDR1 as MNHEY and CDR2 as SVGEGT. This CDR3 region has 13 residues. The DNA for the CDR3 is TGTGCCAGCAGTTATTGGTCGAATCAGCCCCAGCATTTT. Its translation is CASSYWSNQPQHF.

This clonotype was seen many times. V is TRBV2 and J is TRBJ1-6; no clear D gene. V dropped 6 bases and J dropped 7 bases, with 10 bases sitting between them. The CDR3 covers 13 residues. Germline V gene sequence: CDR1 SNHLY, CDR2 FYNNEI. CDR3 region: CASRPTKNSPLHF. The CDR3 DNA reads TGTGCCAGCAGACCGACAAAGAATTCACCCCTCCACTTT.

The chain recombines TRBV15 with TRBJ2-3; D is uncertain. Trimming cost V 0 bases and J 6 bases, with 13 bases left between them. This CDR3 is built from 15 residues. The germline V gene has CDR1 LNHNV and CDR2 YYDKDF (reference sequence). The CDR3 DNA sequence: TGTGCCACCAGCAGAGATACCCGGGTGTGGGATACGCAGTATTTT. Translation gives CATSRDTRVWDTQYF.

This clonotype was counted many times. The chain is built from TRBV29-1 and TRBJ2-2; 13 nucleotides line up with TRBD2. The V gene end was trimmed by 6 bases and the J gene end by 5 bases; junction bases not matched to a gene: 6. The CDR3 is made up of 15 amino acids. The germline gives CDR1 SQVTM, CDR2 ANQGSEA. CDR3 bases: TGCAGCGTGACAAGACTAGCGGGAGGAACCGGGGAGCTGTTTTTT. Protein: CSVTRLAGGTGELFF.

There are many counts of this clonotype. This rearrangement joins TRBV19 to TRBJ2-2; TRBD2 matches 12 bases. The germline V gene encodes CDR1 LNHDA and CDR2 SQIVND (reference sequence). Trimming removed 6 bases from V and 7 bases from J; junction bases left unmatched: 3. The CDR3 length is 14 residues. In DNA, the CDR3 is TGTGCCAGTAGGACTAGCGGGAGTAACGGGGAGCTGTTTTTT. Its translation is CASRTSGSNGELFF.

This clonotype came up many times. The gene calls are TRBV7-6 and TRBJ2-3; 8 bases agree with TRBD2. The V gene's germline CDR1 is SGHVS and CDR2 FNYEAQ. V gave up 2 bases and J gave up 1 base; unmatched junction bases: 8. The CDR3 loop spans 17 amino acids. The chain's CDR3 is CASSLRGGAGGTDTQYF. The DNA for the CDR3 is TGTGCCAGCAGCTTACGGGGGGGAGCGGGGGGCACAGATACGCAGTATTTT.

At least ten counts were recorded for this clonotype. The chain uses TRBV20-1 and TRBJ2-5, with 12 nucleotides matching TRBD2. CDR3 length: 17 amino acids. Germline loops: CDR1 DFQATT, CDR2 SNEGSKA (reference sequence). The junction had 10 bases not matched to a gene; V was cut back by 0 bases and J by 5 bases. The CDR3 loop reads CSARDRRLAGVGETQYF. CDR3 nucleotides: TGCAGTGCTAGAGATCGGAGACTAGCGGGAGTGGGGGAGACCCAGTACTTC.

This clonotype occurred many times. This chain joins TRBV28 and TRBJ1-1, with no clear D. V gave up 3 bases and J gave up 6 bases, with 14 bases separating them. This CDR3 is built from 14 residues. Germline V gives CDR1 MDHEN, CDR2 SYDVKM. The chain's CDR3 is CASSLFMGRAEAFF. The CDR3 DNA reads as TGTGCCAGCAGTTTGTTCATGGGGAGGGCTGAAGCTTTCTTT.

This clonotype was recorded at least ten times. The chain carries TRBV5-6 and TRBJ2-5; 9 nucleotides align to TRBD2. V lost 7 bases and J lost 5; bases outside the gene matches: 6. Germline CDR1 reads SGHDT; CDR2 reads YYEEEE. The CDR3 spans 13 residues. For the CDR3, the DNA is TGTGCCAGCCACGGCGGGGGGGGCGAGACCCAGTACTTC. This codes for CASHGGGGETQYF.

This clonotype was recorded once. The chain carries TRBV9 and TRBJ2-2; D uncertain. V shed 2 bases and J shed 5 bases, with 4 bases lying between them. The CDR3 is made up of 12 amino acids. Germline CDR1 and CDR2: SGDLS and YYNGEE. The CDR3 DNA is TGTGCCAGCAGCGTTTTGACCGGGGAGCTGTTTTTT. Residues: CASSVLTGELFF.

This clonotype was observed at least ten times. The chain combines TRBV11-3 with TRBJ2-7; D is ambiguous. V lost 3 bases to trimming and J lost 3 bases, with 9 bases between them. Per the germline V gene, CDR1 is SGHNT and CDR2 is YENEEA. The CDR3 is made up of 13 amino acids. DNA for the CDR3: TGTGCCAGCAGCTTCGACGCCGGCTACGAGCAGTACTTC. This gives the protein CASSFDAGYEQYF.

This clonotype was found many times. V is TRBV6-5 and J is TRBJ1-4; the D is unclear. CDR3 size: 14 residues. Germline-derived CDR1 and CDR2 are MNHEY and SVGAGI. V lost 1 base, J lost 5 bases, and 8 bases lay in between. DNA of the CDR3: TGTGCCAGCAGTTACTATGGTGGGAATGAAAAACTGTTTTTT. Its protein product is CASSYYGGNEKLFF.

V and J are TRBV29-1 and TRBJ2-7; 8 bases match TRBD1. Germline-derived CDR1 and CDR2 are SQVTM and ANQGSEA. J gave up 3 bases and V 2 bases, and 0 bases lay outside the gene matches. The length of the CDR3 is 12 residues. The CDR3 DNA is TGCAGCGTTGAAACAGGGGGCTACGAGCAGTACTTC. This translates into CSVETGGYEQYF.

The sample holds many counts of this clonotype. The chain carries TRBV6-1 and TRBJ2-3; D not certain. Trimming took 0 bases from V and 0 from J, leaving 16 bases between them. Germline lookup yields CDR1 MNHNS and CDR2 SASEGT. The CDR3 totals 18 residues. The CDR3 reads CASSEAPTTPPSTDTQYF. CDR3 in DNA: TGTGCCAGCAGTGAAGCGCCAACTACACCACCTAGCACAGATACGCAGTATTTT.

Many counts were recorded for this clonotype. J is TRBJ2-2 and V is TRBV5-8; possibly TRBD2 for D (6 bases). The germline CDR1 and CDR2 sequences are SGHTS and YDEGEE. V shed 6 bases and J shed 3 bases, with 15 bases lying between them. The CDR3 has 15 residues. The CDR3 spells CASTAGTVDTGELFF. The CDR3 coding sequence is TGTGCCAGCACCGCGGGAACAGTGGACACCGGGGAGCTGTTTTTT.

This clonotype was seen at least ten times. The CDR3 protein is CSEVAGETQYF. Here the CDR3 DNA reads TGCAGTGAGGTAGCGGGAGAGACCCAGTACTTC. The rearrangement links TRBV20-1 to TRBJ2-5; 7 bases are shared with TRBD2. This CDR3 region has 11 residues. After removal of 7 bases from V and 4 bases from J, the junction contained 3 bases not matched to a gene. Per germline, CDR1 DFQATT and CDR2 SNEGSKA (reference sequence).

The sample holds many counts of this clonotype. The rearrangement links TRBV7-2 to TRBJ2-7; 13 positions match TRBD2. The CDR3 length is 15 residues. Germline V gene lookup returns CDR1 SGHTA and CDR2 FQGNSA. Unmatched junction bases numbered 1, after V lost 3 bases and J lost 2 bases. CDR3 residues: CASSFGLAGAYEQYF. The CDR3 DNA follows: TGTGCCAGCAGCTTCGGACTAGCGGGGGCCTACGAGCAGTACTTC.

This clonotype occurred many times. V gene TRBV7-2 combines with J gene TRBJ2-7, with D perhaps given as TRBD1 or TRBD2 (5 bases each). V lost 6 bases to trimming and J lost 4 bases, with 19 bases between them. CDR3 length equals 15 residues. Germline CDR1 and CDR2: SGHTA and FQGNSA. The CDR3: CASSEGWGPQYEQYF. The CDR3 DNA reads TGTGCCAGCAGTGAGGGGTGGGGACCACAATACGAGCAGTACTTC.

The table lists this clonotype with many counts. The V gene is TRBV20-1, the J gene TRBJ2-3; D is possibly TRBD1 (6 bases). This CDR3 is 17 amino acids long. Looked up from germline, CDR1 is DFQATT and CDR2 is SNEGSKA (reference sequence). The V end lost 6 bases, the J end lost 4 bases, and 26 bases lay between the germline ends. The CDR3 sequence: CSAPGVDGGTSADTQYF. DNA for the CDR3: TGCAGTGCCCCAGGGGTCGATGGGGGTACAAGTGCAGATACGCAGTATTTT.

The chain has TRBV28 and TRBJ2-7; 12 bases are a match to TRBD2. The CDR3 extends over 15 amino acids. V shed 6 bases and J 4 bases; nucleotides not matched to a gene: 7. CDR1 is MDHEN, CDR2 SYDVKM, per germline. CDR3 DNA: TGTGCCAGCAGGGGGACTAGCGGGTCTTGGTACGAGCAGTACTTC. It translates to CASRGTSGSWYEQYF.